These 11 T cell receptor beta chains came from one sample sequenced in a study of shared clonotypes between healthy human individuals. The protocol was immunoSEQ multiplex PCR, while the TCRdb copy is restricted to in-frame clones and leaves out a portion. This table holds about 2.4 million clones, approximately 90% found once. What was sequenced was naive CD4+ T cells sorted from blood. Subset here: CD45RA+ positively selected. Every receptor here comes from a man aged 18 to 29 in good health.

The V and J genes are TRBV21-1 and TRBJ1-1; TRBD1, the table's D call, lacks a check against the DNA. TRBV21-1 represents a pseudogene. The CDR3 totals 14 residues. The CDR3 DNA reads TGTGCCAGCAGGGGGCCAGGGGGAGACACTGAAGCTTTCTTT. Translation gives CASRGPGGDTEAFF.

The gene calls are TRBV5-5 and TRBJ2-1; possible D gene TRBD2, 6 bases. This CDR3 has 15 amino acids. The V end was cut by 3 bases, the J end by 0 bases, with 10 bases between. CDR1 is SGHKS and CDR2 is YYEKEE in the germline V gene (reference sequence). CDR3 protein: CASSSAGNSYNEQFF. The CDR3 DNA reads TGTGCCAGCAGCTCTGCGGGAAACTCCTACAATGAGCAGTTCTTC.

V usage is TRBV7-9 and J usage is TRBJ1-3; no firm D call. There are 16 residues in the CDR3. Germline V CDR1 and CDR2: SEHNR, FQNEAQ (reference sequence). V was cut by 1 base and J by 0 bases, with 10 bases left in between. The chain's CDR3 is CASSLGLWGSGNTIYF. In DNA, the CDR3 is TGTGCCAGCAGCTTAGGGTTGTGGGGCTCTGGAAACACCATATATTTT.

This chain joins TRBV5-1 and TRBJ2-1; D may be TRBD1 (5 bases). Trimming pared 4 bases from V and 1 base from J, leaving 12 bases between. The CDR3 is 15 residues long. Germline CDR1 SGHRS, CDR2 YFSETQ. CDR3 DNA: TGCGCCAGCAGCCCAGGGTTCGTTTCCTACAATGAGCAGTTCTTC. Its translation: CASSPGFVSYNEQFF.

The genes are TRBV30 and TRBJ1-2; possibly TRBD1 for D (5 bases). There are 13 residues in the CDR3. In germline, CDR1 is GTSNPN, CDR2 SVGIG (reference sequence). Trimming shortened V by 4 bases and J by 6 bases, and 15 bases separated the two germline ends. CDR3 sequence reads: CAWTRAGWDGYTF. The CDR3 DNA reads as TGTGCCTGGACCCGGGCAGGGTGGGATGGCTACACCTTC.

The CDR3 spells CASSKTTGVIGELFF. As DNA, the CDR3 is TGCGCCAGCAGCAAAACTACAGGTGTTATCGGGGAGCTGTTTTTT. The chain is built from TRBV5-1 and TRBJ2-2; possible D gene TRBD1, 5 bases. Trimming removed 4 bases from V and 7 bases from J, with 17 bases in between. Looked up from germline, CDR1 is SGHRS and CDR2 is YFSETQ. The CDR3 extends over 15 amino acids.

The chain has TRBV4-3 and TRBJ1-2; tentative D call: TRBD1 (5 bases). The CDR3 sequence is 18 residues long. V shed 4 bases and J shed 7 bases, with 28 bases lying between them. Germline lookup yields CDR1 LGHNA and CDR2 YSLEER. The CDR3 nucleotides read TGCGCCAGCAGCCTATTTCAGGGAAAACCCTCGATCCTTTTTGGCTACACCTTC. It is translated as CASSLFQGKPSILFGYTF.

The chain has TRBV4-3 and TRBJ1-4; 8 bases align to TRBD1. The CDR3 runs 18 residues. The junction had 9 bases not matched to a gene; V was cut back by 3 bases and J by 0 bases. Germline assignment: CDR1 LGHNA and CDR2 YSLEER. Here the CDR3 DNA reads TGCGCCAGCAGCCAGGGTACCGGGACAGGCGCAACTAATGAAAAACTGTTTTTT. This encodes CASSQGTGTGATNEKLFF.

This clone was detected only once. The chain employs TRBV27 and TRBJ2-3; a weak D match, TRBD2 (5 bases). V was trimmed by 7 bases and J by 1 base, leaving 18 bases between them. Germline CDR1 and CDR2: MNHEY and SMNVEV (reference sequence). The CDR3 totals 16 residues. CDR3 bases: TGTGCCAGCATGAGCGGCTGGTCCTTGGGCACAGATACGCAGTATTTT. It yields the protein CASMSGWSLGTDTQYF.

The V gene is TRBV6-5, the J gene TRBJ1-2, with a tentative D call TRBD1 (5 bases). The CDR3 spans 13 residues. Between the trimmed V and J ends, which lost 6 bases and 8 bases, there was a span of 16 bases. Germline V gene sequence: CDR1 MNHEY, CDR2 SVGAGI. The CDR3 protein is CASRTVGEGGYTF. CDR3 bases: TGTGCCAGCAGGACGGTGGGGGAGGGAGGCTACACCTTC.

The chain links TRBV5-1 to TRBJ1-1; D may be TRBD1 (5 bases). V was trimmed by 3 bases and J by 5 bases, leaving 20 bases between them. Germline CDR1 reads SGHRS; CDR2 reads YFSETQ. The CDR3 covers 16 residues. DNA of the CDR3: TGCGCCAGCAGCTCGCTTTTTGGGGGGGAAGAGACTGAAGCTTTCTTT. This encodes CASSSLFGGEETEAFF.